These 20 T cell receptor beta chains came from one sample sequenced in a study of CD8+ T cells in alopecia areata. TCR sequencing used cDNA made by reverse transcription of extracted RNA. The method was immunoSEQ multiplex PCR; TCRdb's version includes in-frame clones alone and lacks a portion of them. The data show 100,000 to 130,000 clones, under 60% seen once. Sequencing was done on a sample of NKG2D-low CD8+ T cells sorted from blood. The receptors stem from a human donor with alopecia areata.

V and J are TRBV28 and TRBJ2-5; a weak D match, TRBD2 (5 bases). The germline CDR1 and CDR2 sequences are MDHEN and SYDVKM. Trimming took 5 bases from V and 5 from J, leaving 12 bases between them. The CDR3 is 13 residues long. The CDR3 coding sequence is TGTGCCAGCAGTCCACCGGAGGAGGAGACCCAGTACTTC. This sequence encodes CASSPPEEETQYF.

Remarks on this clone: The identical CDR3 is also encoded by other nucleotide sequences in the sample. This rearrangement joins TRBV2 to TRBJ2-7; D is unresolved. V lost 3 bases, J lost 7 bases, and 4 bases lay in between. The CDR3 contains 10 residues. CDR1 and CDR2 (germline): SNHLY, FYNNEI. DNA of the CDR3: TGTGCCAGCAGTGATGGTGAGCAGTACTTC. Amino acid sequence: CASSDGEQYF. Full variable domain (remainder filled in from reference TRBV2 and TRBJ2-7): EPEVTQTPSHQVTQMGQEVILRCVPISNHLYFYWYRQILGQKVEFLVSFYNNEISEKSEIFDDQFSVERPDGSNFTLKIRSTKLEDSAMYFCASSDGEQYFGPGTRLTVT.

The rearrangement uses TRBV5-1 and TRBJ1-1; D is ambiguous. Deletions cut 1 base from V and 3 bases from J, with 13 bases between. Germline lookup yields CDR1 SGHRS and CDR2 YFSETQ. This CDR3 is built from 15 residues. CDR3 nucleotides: TGCGCCAGCAGCTTGACTCTTCGGAGGGACACTGAAGCTTTCTTT. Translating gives CASSLTLRRDTEAFF. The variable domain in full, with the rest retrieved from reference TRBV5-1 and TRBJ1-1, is KAGVTQTPRYLIKTRGQQVTLSCSPISGHRSVSWYQQTPGQGLQFLFEYFSETQRNKGNFPGRFSGRQFSNSRSEMNVSTLELGDSALYLCASSLTLRRDTEAFFGQGTRLTVV.

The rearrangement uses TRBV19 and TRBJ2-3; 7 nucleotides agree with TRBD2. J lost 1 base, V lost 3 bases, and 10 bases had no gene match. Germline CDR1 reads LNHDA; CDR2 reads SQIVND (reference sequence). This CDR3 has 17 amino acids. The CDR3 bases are TGTGCCAGTAGTATCGGCGGGAGAGCCTTTGGCACAGATACGCAGTATTTT. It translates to CASSIGGRAFGTDTQYF.

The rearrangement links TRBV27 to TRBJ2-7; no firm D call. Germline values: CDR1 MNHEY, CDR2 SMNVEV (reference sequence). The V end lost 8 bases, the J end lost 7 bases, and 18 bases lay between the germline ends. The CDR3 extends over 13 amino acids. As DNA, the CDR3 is TGTGCCAGCCAACTGTCCCGACTGGGGGAGCAGTACTTC. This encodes CASQLSRLGEQYF.

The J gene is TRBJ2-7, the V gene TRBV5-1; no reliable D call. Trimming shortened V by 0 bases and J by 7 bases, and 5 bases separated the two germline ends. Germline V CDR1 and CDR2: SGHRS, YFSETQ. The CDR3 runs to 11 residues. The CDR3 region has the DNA TGCGCCAGCAGCTTGGTGGGTGAGCAGTACTTC. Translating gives CASSLVGEQYF.

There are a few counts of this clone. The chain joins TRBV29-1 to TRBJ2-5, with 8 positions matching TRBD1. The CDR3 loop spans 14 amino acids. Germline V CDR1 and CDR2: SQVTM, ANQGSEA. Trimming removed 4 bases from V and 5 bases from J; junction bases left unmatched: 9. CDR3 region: CSVVFQGARETQYF. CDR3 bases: TGCAGCGTTGTGTTTCAGGGGGCTCGGGAGACCCAGTACTTC. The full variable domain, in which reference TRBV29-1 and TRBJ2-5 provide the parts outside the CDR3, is SAVISQKPSRDICQRGTSLTIQCQVDSQVTMMFWYRQQPGQSLTLIATANQGSEATYESGFVIDKFPISRPNLTFSTLTVSNMSPEDSSIYLCSVVFQGARETQYFGPGTRLLVL.

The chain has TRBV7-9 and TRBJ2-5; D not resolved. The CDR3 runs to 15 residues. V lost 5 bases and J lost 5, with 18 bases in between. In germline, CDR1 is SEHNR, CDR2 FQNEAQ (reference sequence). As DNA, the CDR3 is TGTGCCAGCAGCCACCCCCAAGCCCCCGGGGAGACCCAGTACTTC. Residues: CASSHPQAPGETQYF.

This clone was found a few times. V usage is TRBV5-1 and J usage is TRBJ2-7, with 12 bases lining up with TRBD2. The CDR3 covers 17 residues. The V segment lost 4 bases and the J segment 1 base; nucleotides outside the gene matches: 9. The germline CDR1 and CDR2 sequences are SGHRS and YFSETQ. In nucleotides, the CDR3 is TGCGCCAGCAGCAAGGGACTAGCGGGTCGCCAATCCTACGAGCAGTACTTC. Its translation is CASSKGLAGRQSYEQYF.

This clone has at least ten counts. CDR3 loop: CAISELAREKNTEAFF. CDR3 bases: TGTGCCATCAGTGAGTTGGCCAGGGAAAAGAACACTGAAGCTTTCTTT. The chain links TRBV10-3 to TRBJ1-1; D is perhaps TRBD1 (5 bases). CDR3 length: 16 residues. V lost 1 base and J 1 base, leaving 13 bases between the germline ends. Germline V lookup: CDR1 ENHRY, CDR2 SYGVKD.

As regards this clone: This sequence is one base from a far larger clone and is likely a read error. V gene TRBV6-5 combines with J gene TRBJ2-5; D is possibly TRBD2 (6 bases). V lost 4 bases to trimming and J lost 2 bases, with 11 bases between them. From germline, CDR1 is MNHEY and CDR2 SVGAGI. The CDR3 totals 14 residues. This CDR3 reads CASSLVAEQETQYF. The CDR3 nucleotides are TGTGCCAGCAGTTTAGTAGCGGAACAAGAGACCCAGTACTTC.

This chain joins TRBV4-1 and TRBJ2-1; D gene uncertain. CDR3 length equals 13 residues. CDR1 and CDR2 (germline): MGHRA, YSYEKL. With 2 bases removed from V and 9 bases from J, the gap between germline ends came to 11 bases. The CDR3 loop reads CASSQRLAFEQFF. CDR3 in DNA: TGCGCCAGCAGCCAACGCTTAGCTTTTGAGCAGTTCTTC.

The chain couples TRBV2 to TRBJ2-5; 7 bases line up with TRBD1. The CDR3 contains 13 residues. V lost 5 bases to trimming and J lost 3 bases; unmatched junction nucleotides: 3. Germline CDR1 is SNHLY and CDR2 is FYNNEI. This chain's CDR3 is CASSPGTEETQYF. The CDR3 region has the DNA TGTGCCAGCAGTCCCGGGACAGAAGAGACCCAGTACTTC.

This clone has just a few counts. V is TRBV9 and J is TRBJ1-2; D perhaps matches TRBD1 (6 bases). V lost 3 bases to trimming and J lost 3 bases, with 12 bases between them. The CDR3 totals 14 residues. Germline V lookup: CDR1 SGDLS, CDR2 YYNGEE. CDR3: CASSANRVDYGYTF. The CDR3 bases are TGTGCCAGCAGCGCCAACAGGGTCGACTATGGCTACACCTTC.

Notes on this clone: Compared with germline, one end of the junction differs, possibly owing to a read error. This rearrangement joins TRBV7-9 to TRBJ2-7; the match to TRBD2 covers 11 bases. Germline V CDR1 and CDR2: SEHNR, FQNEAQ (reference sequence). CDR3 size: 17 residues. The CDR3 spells CAGSPGLAGGAAYEQYF. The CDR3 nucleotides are TGTGCCGGCAGCCCCGGCCTAGCGGGAGGAGCAGCCTACGAGCAGTACTTC.

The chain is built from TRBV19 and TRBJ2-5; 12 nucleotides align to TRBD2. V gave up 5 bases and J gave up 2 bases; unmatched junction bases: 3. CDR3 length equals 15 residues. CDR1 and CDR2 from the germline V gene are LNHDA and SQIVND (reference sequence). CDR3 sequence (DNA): TGTGCCAGTAGTGCCGGACTAGCGGGACAAGAGACCCAGTACTTC. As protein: CASSAGLAGQETQYF.

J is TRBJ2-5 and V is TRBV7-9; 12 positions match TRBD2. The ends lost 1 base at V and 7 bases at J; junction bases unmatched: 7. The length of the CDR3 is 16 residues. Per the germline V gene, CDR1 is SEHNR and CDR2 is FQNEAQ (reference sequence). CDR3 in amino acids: CASSLGPSGRAGTQYF. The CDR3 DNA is TGTGCCAGCAGCTTAGGACCTAGCGGGAGGGCCGGGACCCAGTACTTC.

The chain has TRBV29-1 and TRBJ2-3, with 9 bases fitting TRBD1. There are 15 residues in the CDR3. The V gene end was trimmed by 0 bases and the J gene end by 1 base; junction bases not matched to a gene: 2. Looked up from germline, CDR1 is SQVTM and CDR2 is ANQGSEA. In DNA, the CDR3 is TGCAGCGTTGAAGACCGGACAGGGGGCACAGATACGCAGTATTTT. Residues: CSVEDRTGGTDTQYF.

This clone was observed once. The CDR3 DNA sequence: TGTGCCAGCAGTCCTCTAGCGGGAGAATGGAATGAGCAGTTCTTC. It yields the protein CASSPLAGEWNEQFF. The chain combines TRBV6-5 with TRBJ2-1, with TRBD2 matching over 10 bases. CDR3 length equals 15 residues. Trimming took 5 bases from V and 7 from J; bases not matched to a gene: 8. The germline CDR1 and CDR2 sequences are MNHEY and SVGAGI.

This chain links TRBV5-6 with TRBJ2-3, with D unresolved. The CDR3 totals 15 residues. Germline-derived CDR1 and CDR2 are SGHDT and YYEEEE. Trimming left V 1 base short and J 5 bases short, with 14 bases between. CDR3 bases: TGTGCCAGCAGCTTGCGGCCGAAGAACTTAGATACGCAGTATTTT. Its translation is CASSLRPKNLDTQYF.